One sample yielded the 24 T cell receptor beta chains listed below, sequenced in a study of T cell responses to AZD1222 COVID-19 vaccine (dated by TCRdb to about 2021). In the paper's terms, the time point label means: baseline before first vaccination. The intended sense of this specimen's treatment or condition label: meningococcal conjugate vaccine given as trial control. Receptor libraries were prepared by the immunoSEQ multiplex PCR assay. Entries here come from immuneACCESS through TCRdb and include only in-frame sequences with V and J called. Some clones fail to appear in such tables; in the studies checked, an unresolved V gene covers under half of the shortfall, and the cause of the remainder is unknown. This sample comprises 150,000 to 200,000 clones, around 87% of them detected only once. Less than 3% of the sample is held by the ten biggest clonotypes. Here the sequenced sample was peripheral blood, taken on day 0 of MenACWY control vaccination. These receptors originate from an adult in good health.

This clone was picked up a small number of times. The V gene is TRBV2, the J gene TRBJ2-3; no firm D call. V was shortened by 7 bases and J by 4 bases, with 6 bases between the two germline ends. CDR1 is SNHLY and CDR2 is FYNNEI in the germline V gene. The CDR3 sequence is 11 residues long. CDR3 sequence: CASIYADTQYF. The DNA of the CDR3 is TGTGCCAGCATCTACGCAGATACGCAGTATTTT. The full variable domain, its missing parts supplied by reference TRBV2 and TRBJ2-3, is EPEVTQTPSHQVTQMGQEVILRCVPISNHLYFYWYRQILGQKVEFLVSFYNNEISEKSEIFDDQFSVERPDGSNFTLKIRSTKLEDSAMYFCASIYADTQYFGPGTRLTVL.

The rearrangement links TRBV28 to TRBJ2-3; D is possibly TRBD2 (6 bases). The V and J ends lost 5 bases and 1 base respectively, with 16 bases between them. Germline values: CDR1 MDHEN, CDR2 SYDVKM. CDR3 size: 16 residues. For the CDR3, the DNA is TGTGCCAGCAGTCTTAGCGGACCTCGGGGCACAGATACGCAGTATTTT. Translating it yields CASSLSGPRGTDTQYF.

The chain recombines TRBV7-2 with TRBJ2-1; TRBD2 matches at 9 bases. Trimming at V came to 0 bases and at J to 9 bases, leaving 9 bases not matched to a gene. This CDR3 comprises 16 residues. The germline V gene encodes CDR1 SGHTA and CDR2 FQGNSA. CDR3 sequence (DNA): TGTGCCAGCAGCTTAGCTCGGCGGGAGGGCAGAGGTGAGCAGTTCTTC. The encoded protein is CASSLARREGRGEQFF.

The chain carries TRBV28 and TRBJ1-5, with D hard to call. This CDR3 is built from 16 residues. Per germline, CDR1 MDHEN and CDR2 SYDVKM. Trimming removed 2 bases at V and 0 bases at J, with 11 bases between. This CDR3 is CASSLPGPNSNQPQHF. The CDR3 DNA follows: TGTGCCAGCAGTTTACCCGGACCTAATAGCAATCAGCCCCAGCATTTT.

The gene calls are TRBV30 and TRBJ1-2, with D unclear. The CDR3 totals 12 residues. The V gene lost 1 base and the J gene lost 8 bases, with 11 bases spanning the gap. CDR1 is GTSNPN, CDR2 SVGIG, per germline (reference sequence). In DNA form, the CDR3 reads TGTGCCTGGAGTGGGATGGGCAGCGGCTACACCTTC. The encoded protein is CAWSGMGSGYTF. Based on the CDR3 plus reference TRBV30 and TRBJ1-2, the full variable domain is SQTIHQWPATLVQPVGSPLSLECTVEGTSNPNLYWYRQAAGRGLQLLFYSVGIGQISSEVPQNLSASRPQDRQFILSSKKLLLSDSGFYLCAWSGMGSGYTFGSGTRLTVV.

V gene TRBV11-2 combines with J gene TRBJ2-5, with D hard to call. V was clipped by 3 bases and J by 5 bases, with 7 bases between them. CDR3 length: 12 amino acids. The germline CDR1 and CDR2 sequences are SGHAT and FQNNGV. This chain's CDR3 is CASSFQRETQYF. DNA of the CDR3: TGTGCCAGCAGCTTTCAACGGGAGACCCAGTACTTC.

The J gene is TRBJ2-2, the V gene TRBV7-3, with a tentative D call TRBD2 (5 bases). The CDR3 extends over 14 amino acids. Between the trimmed V and J ends, which lost 4 bases and 0 bases, there was a span of 6 bases. Germline V lookup: CDR1 SGHTA, CDR2 FQGTGA. CDR3 in DNA: TGTGCCAGCAGCTCCGGGGCGAACACCGGGGAGCTGTTTTTT. Amino acid sequence: CASSSGANTGELFF.

Regarding this clone: The junction departs from germline at one end; a sequencing error may be responsible. In DNA, the CDR3 is TGTGCCAGCAGCCCGACGCCGGAGAGGGCCCCTCTTACTAAATATGGCTACACCTTC. It encodes CASSPTPERAPLTKYGYTF. The rearrangement links TRBV5-6 to TRBJ1-2; D gene unclear. From germline, CDR1 is SGHDT and CDR2 YYEEEE. The CDR3 contains 19 residues.

As regards this clone: An end of the junction differs from the germline gene, which may be a read error. The rearrangement links TRBV27 to TRBJ2-1; tentatively, D is TRBD1 or TRBD2 (5 bases each). This CDR3 spans 13 amino acids. The germline V gene encodes CDR1 MNHEY and CDR2 SMNVEV (reference sequence). The CDR3 loop reads CASSLSILRDVVF. Here the CDR3 DNA reads TGTGCCAGCAGTTTATCGATCCTCCGGGACGTAGTCTTC.

This chain uses TRBV28 with TRBJ2-1, with D hard to call. The germline V gene encodes CDR1 MDHEN and CDR2 SYDVKM. V was trimmed by 5 bases and J by 12 bases, leaving 17 bases between them. The CDR3 length is 13 residues. The CDR3 DNA is TGTGCCAGCAGTACCCTTGTAGGGCTTCTGCAGTTCTTC. It is translated as CASSTLVGLLQFF.

This chain links TRBV5-1 with TRBJ1-5; D gene unclear. CDR1 and CDR2 (germline): SGHRS, YFSETQ. CDR3 size: 15 residues. The germline V and J ends were trimmed by 3 bases and 0 bases, with 10 bases remaining between them. In nucleotides, the CDR3 is TGCGCCAGCAGCTATTGGGTAAGTAGCAATCAGCCCCAGCATTTT. Translation gives CASSYWVSSNQPQHF.

The rearrangement joins TRBV7-9 to TRBJ1-2; TRBD1 aligns across 7 bases. Trimming removed 1 base from V and 6 bases from J; junction bases left unmatched: 5. Germline V CDR1 and CDR2: SEHNR, FQNEAQ (reference sequence). CDR3 length: 14 residues. DNA for the CDR3: TGTGCCAGCAGCTTAGATAGCAGGGGGAATGGCTACACCTTC. Translating it yields CASSLDSRGNGYTF. Drawing the rest from reference TRBV7-9 and TRBJ1-2, the complete variable domain is DTGVSQNPRHKITKRGQNVTFRCDPISEHNRLYWYRQTLGQGPEFLTYFQNEAQLEKSRLLSDRFSAERPKGSFSTLEIQRTEQGDSAMYLCASSLDSRGNGYTFGSGTRLTVV.

V usage is TRBV6-4 and J usage is TRBJ1-4; 8 bases are a match to TRBD1. Germline CDR1 MRHNA, CDR2 SNTAGT. V shed 6 bases and J 3 bases; nucleotides not matched to a gene: 0. This CDR3 spans 13 amino acids. The CDR3 reads CASSRGPNEKLFF. In DNA form, the CDR3 reads TGTGCCAGCAGCAGGGGGCCTAATGAAAAACTGTTTTTT.

The gene calls are TRBV5-1 and TRBJ1-2; 9 bases fit TRBD1. The CDR3 extends over 13 amino acids. Trimming at V came to 4 bases and at J to 6 bases, leaving 4 bases not matched to a gene. Germline loops: CDR1 SGHRS, CDR2 YFSETQ. The CDR3 spells CASSPDRGNGYTF. CDR3 nucleotide sequence: TGCGCCAGCAGCCCGGACAGGGGTAATGGCTACACCTTC.

The rearrangement uses TRBV28 and TRBJ1-1; possible D gene TRBD1, 6 bases. Germline CDR1 MDHEN, CDR2 SYDVKM. The CDR3 has 13 residues. V was trimmed by 6 bases and J by 5 bases, leaving 13 bases between them. The CDR3 nucleotides read TGTGCCAGCAGAGGGGGTTTGAGGACTGAAGCTTTCTTT. It translates to CASRGGLRTEAFF.

This sequence joins TRBV19 and TRBJ1-5; weak D call: TRBD1 (5 bases). CDR1 LNHDA and CDR2 SQIVND come from the germline V gene (reference sequence). The CDR3 length is 15 residues. V lost 2 bases and J 6 bases, leaving 14 bases between the germline ends. CDR3 protein: CASSIMAQGVQPQHF. The CDR3 coding sequence is TGTGCCAGTAGTATAATGGCCCAGGGAGTTCAGCCCCAGCATTTT.

The chain recombines TRBV5-1 with TRBJ2-1; 8 nucleotides match TRBD2. Germline CDR1 and CDR2: SGHRS and YFSETQ. This CDR3 has 16 residues. The V and J ends lost 5 bases and 0 bases, in that order; junction bases with no gene match: 7. The CDR3 reads CASSRSGISSYNEQFF. Written as DNA, the CDR3 is TGCGCCAGCAGTCGTAGCGGGATAAGCTCCTACAATGAGCAGTTCTTC.

This clone came up a few times. The chain recombines TRBV30 with TRBJ1-1; 7 bases align to TRBD1. This CDR3 spans 15 amino acids. Trimming cost V 1 base and J 1 base; bases outside gene matches: 6. Germline values: CDR1 GTSNPN, CDR2 SVGIG (reference sequence). The DNA for the CDR3 is TGTGCCTGGAGTGACCAGGGGGTCTGGAACACTGAAGCTTTCTTT. Translating it yields CAWSDQGVWNTEAFF.

This clone has a single count. The V gene is TRBV30, the J gene TRBJ2-7, with 9 bases identical to TRBD1. The CDR3 covers 16 residues. Per the germline V gene, CDR1 is GTSNPN and CDR2 is SVGIG (reference sequence). Unmatched junction bases numbered 12, after V lost 1 base and J lost 5 bases. In DNA form, the CDR3 reads TGTGCCTGGAGTGATGGGACAGGGATTTTGTCGGACGAGCAGTACTTC. Protein sequence: CAWSDGTGILSDEQYF.

This chain joins TRBV19 and TRBJ2-1; D gene uncertain. The germline V and J ends were trimmed by 1 base and 2 bases, with 12 bases remaining between them. Germline loops: CDR1 LNHDA, CDR2 SQIVND (reference sequence). There are 16 residues in the CDR3. CDR3 DNA: TGTGCCAGTAGTATAGGGCCCACAACACCCTACAATGAGCAGTTCTTC. Translation gives CASSIGPTTPYNEQFF.

V gene TRBV7-9 combines with J gene TRBJ1-2, with TRBD1 matching 10 bases. The CDR3 totals 16 residues. Germline CDR1 SEHNR, CDR2 FQNEAQ (reference sequence). V lost 5 bases, J lost 4 bases, and 10 bases stayed unmatched. The CDR3 DNA is TGTGCCAGCAGCACCGGACAGGGGGGACACCCCTATGGCTACACCTTC. Translation: CASSTGQGGHPYGYTF.

V usage is TRBV2 and J usage is TRBJ2-1, with TRBD2 matching 11 bases. The V segment lost 6 bases and the J segment 5 bases; nucleotides outside the gene matches: 6. Germline values: CDR1 SNHLY, CDR2 FYNNEI. The CDR3 is 15 amino acids. In DNA, the CDR3 is TGTGCCAGCAGCCGAACTAGCGGGAGTCACAATGAGCAGTTCTTC. Translation: CASSRTSGSHNEQFF.

This rearrangement joins TRBV19 to TRBJ1-5; 12 bases align to TRBD1. The germline gives CDR1 LNHDA, CDR2 SQIVND (reference sequence). The CDR3 length is 16 residues. V was pared by 7 bases and J by 4 bases, with 8 bases of the junction left unmatched. The CDR3 reads CASTRRDRGQNQPQHF. The CDR3 region has the DNA TGTGCCAGTACCCGCCGGGACAGGGGGCAGAATCAGCCCCAGCATTTT.

The genes are TRBV5-4 and TRBJ2-7; TRBD1 is a possible D gene (6 bases). This CDR3 contains 14 residues. The germline V gene has CDR1 SGHNT and CDR2 YYREEE (reference sequence). V dropped 4 bases and J dropped 5 bases, with 16 bases sitting between them. Here the CDR3 DNA reads TGTGCCAGCAGCCACAGGGTTGGAAGTAACGAGCAGTACTTC. Translating gives CASSHRVGSNEQYF.